What follows are 29 T cell receptor beta chains derived from one specimen sequenced in a study of blood T cell repertoires in COVID-19. The table came from immunoSEQ multiplex PCR; TCRdb's copy has only in-frame clones and leaves some out. Altogether roughly 100,000 clones are present, roughly 84% being singletons, with the ten largest covering around 6.2%. Sequenced: peripheral blood. The receptors were gathered from a human donor in a cohort sampled during active COVID-19.

The chain couples TRBV30 to TRBJ2-5; TRBD2 is a possible D gene (5 bases). The CDR3 consists of 14 residues. From germline, CDR1 is GTSNPN and CDR2 SVGIG (reference sequence). Trimming removed 0 bases from V and 10 bases from J, with 18 bases in between. CDR3 coding DNA: TGTGCCTGGAGTGTAACTGGACCACCCGGGGACCAGTACTTC. Translating it yields CAWSVTGPPGDQYF.

V gene TRBV3-1 (or the pseudogene TRBV3-2) combines with J gene TRBJ2-1, with TRBD2 matching 12 bases. CDR1 LGHDT and CDR2 YNNKEL come from the germline V gene (reference sequence). V dropped 6 bases and J dropped 9; count of bases not matched to a gene: 9. This CDR3 has 15 amino acids. CDR3 in amino acids: CASSPTSGSRGEQFF. As DNA, the CDR3 is TGTGCCAGCAGTCCGACTAGCGGGAGCCGCGGTGAGCAGTTCTTC.

The chain links TRBV4-2 to TRBJ2-7; a possible D gene is TRBD2 (6 bases). The CDR3 is made up of 16 amino acids. Trimming stripped 1 base from V and 3 bases from J, with 16 bases between. The germline CDR1 and CDR2 sequences are LGHNA and YNFKEQ. CDR3 residues: CASSQASGGVFYEQYF. As DNA, the CDR3 is TGTGCCAGCAGCCAAGCATCGGGCGGGGTGTTCTACGAGCAGTACTTC.

V is TRBV3-1 (or the pseudogene TRBV3-2) and J is TRBJ1-1; D not certain. CDR1 is LGHDT and CDR2 is YNNKEL in the germline V gene (reference sequence). Trimming took 1 base from V and 11 from J, leaving 8 bases between them. The CDR3 totals 11 residues. CDR3 protein: CASSQAAGAFF. For the CDR3, the DNA is TGTGCCAGCAGCCAAGCGGCAGGTGCTTTCTTT.

The rearrangement uses TRBV28 and TRBJ1-4, with D perhaps matching TRBD1 (6 bases). V lost 4 bases to trimming and J lost 3 bases, with 15 bases between them. Germline V gene sequence: CDR1 MDHEN, CDR2 SYDVKM. CDR3 length equals 16 residues. CDR3 DNA sequence: TGTGCCAGCAGTTCCCAGGGGAAATCGGCTAATGAAAAACTGTTTTTT. This codes for CASSSQGKSANEKLFF. Supplemented by reference TRBV28 and TRBJ1-4, the full variable domain reads DVKVTQSSRYLVKRTGEKVFLECVQDMDHENMFWYRQDPGLGLRLIYFSYDVKMKEKGDIPEGYSVSREKKERFSLILESASTNQTSMYLCASSSQGKSANEKLFFGSGTQLSVL.

This sequence joins TRBV6-5 and TRBJ1-3, with D possibly matching TRBD1 (6 bases). The ends were cut back, 5 bases at V and 2 bases at J, with 13 bases in the middle. The germline V gene encodes CDR1 MNHEY and CDR2 SVGAGI. The CDR3 has 15 residues. The CDR3 here is CASSLTGNPGNTIYF. The CDR3 bases are TGTGCCAGCAGTCTAACAGGGAACCCTGGAAACACCATATATTTT.

The rearrangement links TRBV7-2 to TRBJ2-3; perhaps TRBD2 as D (6 bases). This CDR3 contains 15 residues. Trimming removed 1 base from V and 3 bases from J, with 11 bases in between. Germline V gene data show CDR1 as SGHTA and CDR2 as FQGNSA. CDR3 sequence: CASSLGGVRTDTQYF. CDR3 nucleotide sequence: TGTGCCAGCAGCTTAGGCGGGGTCCGTACAGATACGCAGTATTTT.

V is TRBV15 and J is TRBJ2-1; 9 nucleotides match TRBD2. The CDR3 contains 18 residues. Trimming at V came to 5 bases and at J to 4 bases, leaving 15 bases not matched to a gene. CDR1 is LNHNV and CDR2 is YYDKDF in the germline V gene (reference sequence). The CDR3 here is CATSPIRSSGKGYNEQFF. CDR3 sequence (DNA): TGTGCCACCAGCCCTATACGGTCTAGCGGGAAAGGGTACAATGAGCAGTTCTTC.

The rearrangement joins TRBV7-2 to TRBJ2-1; D is perhaps TRBD2 (6 bases). Germline-derived CDR1 and CDR2 are SGHTA and FQGNSA. The CDR3 length is 13 residues. V gave up 4 bases and J gave up 7 bases, with 11 bases separating them. The CDR3 DNA reads as TGTGCCAGCAGCTCGGAGGGGAAGAATGAGCAGTTCTTC. Protein sequence: CASSSEGKNEQFF.

J is TRBJ1-6 and V is TRBV9; no clear D gene. The CDR3 is made up of 15 amino acids. Trimming took 2 bases from V and 7 from J, leaving 13 bases between them. Germline V gene sequence: CDR1 SGDLS, CDR2 YYNGEE. In DNA form, the CDR3 reads TGTGCCAGCAGCGTCGGAGGGTTGGTCAATTCACCCCTCCACTTT. Its protein is CASSVGGLVNSPLHF.

The chain carries TRBV15 and TRBJ1-1; possible D gene TRBD1, 6 bases. The V end lost 1 base, the J end lost 1 base, and 13 bases lay between the germline ends. Germline loops: CDR1 LNHNV, CDR2 YYDKDF (reference sequence). The CDR3 extends over 16 amino acids. The CDR3 here is CATSRVFRGPNTEAFF. In nucleotides, the CDR3 is TGTGCCACCAGCAGAGTCTTCAGGGGACCGAACACTGAAGCTTTCTTT.

The CDR3 here is CAARLGQMYEQYF. CDR3 DNA sequence: TGTGCCGCCCGCTTGGGACAAATGTACGAGCAGTACTTC. The chain employs TRBV2 and TRBJ2-7; perhaps TRBD1 as D (6 bases). Trimming took 11 bases from V and 4 from J, leaving 18 bases between them. This CDR3 region has 13 residues. Germline-derived CDR1 and CDR2 are SNHLY and FYNNEI.

This clone was seen more than once but under ten times. The chain has TRBV28 and TRBJ2-7, with D unresolved. CDR1 is MDHEN, CDR2 SYDVKM, per germline. V lost 7 bases and J 2 bases, leaving 12 bases between the germline ends. This CDR3 contains 13 residues. The CDR3 DNA reads TGTGCCAGCACCAAAACAGTGGCCTACGAGCAGTACTTC. Its protein product is CASTKTVAYEQYF.

The rearrangement joins TRBV19 to TRBJ2-3; maybe TRBD2 (5 bases). V lost 6 bases to trimming and J lost 2 bases, with 21 bases between them. The CDR3 contains 17 residues. Germline lookup yields CDR1 LNHDA and CDR2 SQIVND (reference sequence). The CDR3 sequence: CASSARVGVALTDTQYF. Written as DNA, the CDR3 is TGTGCCAGTAGCGCGAGGGTTGGAGTCGCCCTCACAGATACGCAGTATTTT.

The V gene is TRBV3-1 (or the pseudogene TRBV3-2), the J gene TRBJ2-6; no reliable D call. CDR1 is LGHDT and CDR2 is YNNKEL in the germline V gene (reference sequence). This CDR3 has 16 amino acids. V was clipped by 4 bases and J by 0 bases, with 10 bases between them. The DNA of the CDR3 is TGTGCCAGCAGCCCAGACCTCTCCTCTGGGGCCAACGTCCTGACTTTC. This encodes CASSPDLSSGANVLTF.

The chain carries TRBV5-6 and TRBJ1-1; D not resolved. Per germline, CDR1 SGHDT and CDR2 YYEEEE. The CDR3 has 13 residues. V was cut by 2 bases and J by 5 bases, with 10 bases left in between. CDR3 loop: CASSLEGWTEAFF. The DNA of the CDR3 is TGTGCCAGCAGCTTAGAGGGATGGACTGAAGCTTTCTTT.

The rearrangement joins TRBV5-1 to TRBJ2-1; 10 bases map to TRBD2. The CDR3 totals 16 residues. Trimming at V came to 2 bases and at J to 5 bases, leaving 7 bases not matched to a gene. The germline gives CDR1 SGHRS, CDR2 YFSETQ. The CDR3 region is CASSFRTSGGNNEQFF. The CDR3 DNA reads TGCGCCAGCAGCTTCCGGACTAGCGGAGGGAACAATGAGCAGTTCTTC.

The J gene is TRBJ1-5, the V gene TRBV24-1; D unclear. CDR3 length: 14 residues. CDR1 is KGHDR, CDR2 SFDVKD, per germline. The germline V and J ends were trimmed by 1 base and 4 bases, with 7 bases remaining between them. CDR3 residues: CATSDFAGNQPQHF. The CDR3 DNA follows: TGTGCCACCAGTGATTTCGCGGGGAATCAGCCCCAGCATTTT.

V and J are TRBV6-5 and TRBJ1-4; D might be TRBD1 (6 bases). Germline V lookup: CDR1 MNHEY, CDR2 SVGAGI. The V end lost 6 bases, the J end lost 4 bases, and 9 bases lay between the germline ends. CDR3 length equals 13 residues. In nucleotides, the CDR3 is TGTGCCAGCAGAACAGGGAATAATGAAAAACTGTTTTTT. It yields the protein CASRTGNNEKLFF.

The J gene is TRBJ2-7, the V gene TRBV9; possibly TRBD1 for D (6 bases). The CDR3 consists of 16 residues. V dropped 4 bases and J dropped 6 bases, with 23 bases sitting between them. Germline CDR1 reads SGDLS; CDR2 reads YYNGEE. The CDR3: CASSPTYRGLVSEQYF. DNA of the CDR3: TGTGCCAGCAGCCCGACCTATAGGGGGTTAGTCTCCGAGCAGTACTTC.

The chain couples TRBV5-1 to TRBJ2-1; D possibly uses TRBD1 or TRBD2 (5 bases each). The CDR3 sequence is 15 residues long. Per germline, CDR1 SGHRS and CDR2 YFSETQ. V was cut by 4 bases and J by 8 bases, with 19 bases left in between. The CDR3 sequence: CASSLGPIGVDEQFF. In nucleotides, the CDR3 is TGCGCCAGCAGCCTGGGACCAATCGGGGTAGATGAGCAGTTCTTC.

This rearrangement joins TRBV7-2 to TRBJ2-5; TRBD2 agrees at 7 bases. The CDR3 covers 14 residues. CDR1 and CDR2 (germline): SGHTA, FQGNSA. The V gene end was trimmed by 5 bases and the J gene end by 1 base; junction bases not matched to a gene: 4. The CDR3 coding sequence is TGTGCCAGCAGCCCTGCTAGCGGCCAAGAGACCCAGTACTTC. Its protein product is CASSPASGQETQYF.

V is TRBV7-2 and J is TRBJ2-7; D ambiguous. Germline values: CDR1 SGHTA, CDR2 FQGNSA. V was trimmed by 1 base and J by 7 bases, leaving 14 bases between them. The CDR3 spans 14 residues. CDR3 sequence: CASSLGWASGEQYF. CDR3 DNA sequence: TGTGCCAGCAGCTTAGGATGGGCCTCAGGAGAGCAGTACTTC.

This sequence joins TRBV18 and TRBJ2-3; no definite D call. Deletions cut 2 bases from V and 0 bases from J, with 12 bases between. Germline loops: CDR1 KGHSH, CDR2 LQKENI. The CDR3 consists of 16 residues. The DNA for the CDR3 is TGTGCCAGCTCACCAGGGCTAACAGAGAGCACAGATACGCAGTATTTT. The encoded protein is CASSPGLTESTDTQYF. The full variable domain, its missing parts supplied by reference TRBV18 and TRBJ2-3, is NAGVMQNPRHLVRRRGQEARLRCSPMKGHSHVYWYRQLPEEGLKFMVYLQKENIIDESGMPKERFSAEFPKEGPSILRIQQVVRGDSAAYFCASSPGLTESTDTQYFGPGTRLTVL.

The chain uses TRBV28 and TRBJ2-4; 8 bases fit TRBD2. CDR1 is MDHEN and CDR2 is SYDVKM in the germline V gene. The CDR3 is 16 residues long. V trimming: 5 bases; J trimming: 1 base; junction bases outside the gene matches: 7. CDR3 region: CASSLPGGIAKNIQYF. In DNA, the CDR3 is TGTGCCAGCAGTCTCCCGGGGGGGATCGCCAAAAACATTCAGTACTTC.

This clone came up once. V usage is TRBV12-3 or TRBV12-4 and J usage is TRBJ1-5, with D unclear. V was clipped by 0 bases and J by 9 bases, with 6 bases between them. The CDR3 extends over 12 amino acids. This chain's CDR3 is CASSLAQMPQHF. CDR3 bases: TGTGCCAGCAGTTTAGCGCAGATGCCCCAGCATTTT.

The rearrangement uses TRBV19 and TRBJ1-1; D is possibly TRBD1 (5 bases). The V and J ends lost 3 bases and 1 base respectively, with 9 bases between them. Germline V gives CDR1 LNHDA, CDR2 SQIVND (reference sequence). The CDR3 runs to 14 residues. The CDR3 sequence: CASSISTGNTEAFF. CDR3 bases: TGTGCCAGTAGTATTTCTACAGGGAACACTGAAGCTTTCTTT.

The rearrangement joins TRBV7-2 to TRBJ1-3, with D unresolved. The germline CDR1 and CDR2 sequences are SGHTA and FQGNSA. V gave up 5 bases and J gave up 0 bases, with 20 bases separating them. The CDR3 sequence is 18 residues long. CDR3 sequence reads: CASSPRSSRIFSGNTIYF. CDR3 sequence (DNA): TGTGCCAGCAGCCCACGATCCAGCAGGATCTTCTCTGGAAACACCATATATTTT.

This clone has just one count. The chain couples TRBV6-5 to TRBJ1-1, with D tentatively TRBD1 (6 bases). V was clipped by 6 bases and J by 1 base, with 9 bases between them. Germline V gene lookup returns CDR1 MNHEY and CDR2 SVGAGI. The CDR3 extends over 13 amino acids. The CDR3 nucleotides read TGTGCCAGCAGCCAGGGACAGAACACTGAAGCTTTCTTT. Amino acids: CASSQGQNTEAFF.